This TCR beta chain was captured in a study of resident and recirculating memory T cells in vitiligo. Whole-study results and caveats: Vitiligo lesions lacked a unique dominant clone, and clonality varied. TCR sequences were not conserved across biopsy sites or patients.

The assay was immunoSEQ multiplex PCR, and TCRdb's table has in-frame clones only and misses some. This table has 40,000 to 50,000 clones, about 93% appearing once. Confetti depigmentation, marking active vitiligo, was absent in these patients. Concerning this clone: The antigen is undetermined.

V lost 5 bases to trimming and J lost 5 bases, with 9 bases between them. This CDR3 has 12 residues. CDR1 and CDR2 (germline): SGHTA, FQGNSA. The clonotype comes from a male donor with vitiligo. Sequencing used blood. V gene TRBV7-2 combines with J gene TRBJ2-5; a weak D match, TRBD1 (6 bases). CDR3 sequence (DNA): TGTGCCAGCAGCCCCCAGGGGGAGACCCAGTACTTC. Its translation: CASSPQGETQYF.